Listed below are T cell receptor beta chains from one sample, sequenced in a study of human T cells and chemical hapten exposure. TCRdb recomputed calls from the RACE reads with MiXCR, one row per CDR3 protein. The table has 150,000 to 200,000 distinct CDR3 sequences, 20% to 25% seen once. The starting material was whole blood, obtained in connection with sensitization to the hapten diphenylcyclopropenone (DPC). Receptors originate from a woman between 45 and 65 years old with alopecia areata. Some clones in this sample may be carry-over from other donors' samples. The CDR3 runs from the conserved cysteine through the conserved F or W. The D gene is left open where the match is weak. Where a row states a size, it is once, few, many or the class of an expanded clone; other rows omit it.

J: TRBJ2-1
size: -
D: TRBD1
V: TRBV3-1
DNA: TGTGCCAGCAGCCCTCAGACAGGGGGCTCCTACAATGAGCAGTTCTTC
CDR3: CASSPQTGGSYNEQFF

J: TRBJ1-5
size: few
D: -
V: TRBV7-8
DNA: TGTGCCAGCAGCCCCCGGGAGGGGGGTTTCAATCAGCCCCAGCATTTT
CDR3: CASSPREGGFNQPQHF

J: TRBJ2-1
size: -
D: -
V: TRBV10-2
DNA: TGCGCCAGCATCTCCAGCTCCTACAATGAGCAGTTCTTC
CDR3: CASISSSYNEQFF

J: TRBJ2-1
size: -
D: -
V: TRBV6-2/TRBV6-3
DNA: TGTGCCAGCCGGGACTTTATAACCAGCTCCTACAATGAGCAGTTCTTC
CDR3: CASRDFITSSYNEQFF

J: TRBJ2-3
size: -
D: -
V: TRBV20-1
DNA: TGCAGTGCTAGGGGGACGATCTGGGGCACAGATACGCAGTATTTT
CDR3: CSARGTIWGTDTQYF

J: TRBJ2-3
size: -
D: TRBD1
V: TRBV12-3/TRBV12-4
DNA: TGTGCCAGCACTACGAGACAGGGGAGGACAGATACGCAGTATTTT
CDR3: CASTTRQGRTDTQYF

J: TRBJ1-2
size: few
D: -
V: TRBV20-1
DNA: TGCAGTGAACAAGGGATTACGGTCTCCGACTATGGCTACACCTTC
CDR3: CSEQGITVSDYGYTF

J: TRBJ2-3
size: -
D: -
V: TRBV12-3/TRBV12-4
DNA: TGTGCCAGCAGTGGGTGGACCCCCGGAGGCACAGATACGCAGTATTTT
CDR3: CASSGWTPGGTDTQYF

J: TRBJ1-1
size: -
D: TRBD1
V: TRBV20-1
DNA: TGCAGTGCTAGACCAGGGGGCAATAGGGACACTGAAGCTTTCTTT
CDR3: CSARPGGNRDTEAFF

J: TRBJ2-1
size: -
D: TRBD1
V: TRBV6-5
DNA: TGTGCCAGCAGACTGGGACAGTTCAATGAGCAGTTCTTC
CDR3: CASRLGQFNEQFF

J: TRBJ2-7
size: -
D: TRBD2
V: TRBV3-1
DNA: TGTGCCAGCAGCCAACAGCGGGGGCCCTACGAGCAGTACTTC
CDR3: CASSQQRGPYEQYF

J: TRBJ2-1
size: many
D: -
V: TRBV3-1
DNA: TGTGCCAGCAGCCAAAACGGCGGCAATGAGCAGTTCTTC
CDR3: CASSQNGGNEQFF

J: TRBJ2-7
size: few
D: TRBD2
V: TRBV6-5
DNA: TGTGCCAGCAGTTCGAGGTCTAGCGGGTCTTCCGAGCAGTACTTC
CDR3: CASSSRSSGSSEQYF

J: TRBJ2-5
size: -
D: -
V: TRBV28
DNA: TGTGCCAGCAGTAGCGGTCTAGAGACCCAGTACTTC
CDR3: CASSSGLETQYF

J: TRBJ2-7
size: many
D: TRBD1
V: TRBV6-5
DNA: TGTGCCAGCAGTCGACAGGGGGGGGCTTACGAGCAGTACTTC
CDR3: CASSRQGGAYEQYF

J: TRBJ2-1
size: -
D: TRBD2
V: TRBV19
DNA: TGTGCCAGTAGTAAACCGGGACTAGCGGGAGTAGGAAATGAGCAGTTCTTC
CDR3: CASSKPGLAGVGNEQFF

J: TRBJ2-7
size: few
D: -
V: TRBV7-3
DNA: TGTGCCAGCAGCTCCAACAGGGCCGGTAACGAGCAGTACTTC
CDR3: CASSSNRAGNEQYF

J: TRBJ2-7
size: -
D: -
V: TRBV5-1
DNA: TGCGCCAGCAGCTTCCAAAGCTCCTACGAGCAGTACTTC
CDR3: CASSFQSSYEQYF

J: TRBJ1-2
size: few
D: -
V: TRBV20-1
DNA: TGCAGTGCTAGGGCTGCGGGGCGGAATGGCTACACCTTC
CDR3: CSARAAGRNGYTF

J: TRBJ2-2
size: -
D: -
V: TRBV29-1
DNA: TGCAGCGTTGAAAAGCGTGCGAACACCGGGGAGCTGTTTTTT
CDR3: CSVEKRANTGELFF

J: TRBJ1-5
size: -
D: -
V: TRBV19
DNA: TGTGCCAGTAGTATGGCGGCAGGCCTAAATCAGCCCCAGCATTTT
CDR3: CASSMAAGLNQPQHF

J: TRBJ2-3
size: -
D: TRBD2
V: TRBV5-4
DNA: TGTGCCAGCAGCTTGATTGGGAGGGGCGACACAGATACGCAGTATTTT
CDR3: CASSLIGRGDTDTQYF

J: TRBJ2-4
size: once
D: TRBD2
V: TRBV29-1
DNA: TGCAGCGTTTTTGGTAGCGGGAGTTACATTCAGTACTTC
CDR3: CSVFGSGSYIQYF

J: TRBJ2-1
size: -
D: -
V: TRBV5-6
DNA: TGTGCCAGCAGCTTGAACCATGAGCAGTTCTTC
CDR3: CASSLNHEQFF

J: TRBJ2-3
size: -
D: -
V: TRBV7-3
DNA: TGTGCCAGCAGCCCGCAGGGACCAATTGCGCAGTATTTT
CDR3: CASSPQGPIAQYF

J: TRBJ1-1
size: -
D: -
V: TRBV29-1
DNA: TGCAGCGTCCAACAGGTGTTGAACACTGAAGCTTTCTTT
CDR3: CSVQQVLNTEAFF

J: TRBJ2-4
size: -
D: TRBD2
V: TRBV7-2
DNA: TGTGCCAGCCCGAGGCGGGAGGAGGTCAAAAACATTCAGTACTTC
CDR3: CASPRREEVKNIQYF

J: TRBJ2-1
size: -
D: TRBD2
V: TRBV11-1
DNA: TGTGCCAGCAGCCATAGGACTAGCATGGTGAGCTCCTACAATGAGCAGTTCTTC
CDR3: CASSHRTSMVSSYNEQFF

J: TRBJ2-7
size: many
D: TRBD1
V: TRBV7-2
DNA: TGTGCCAGCAGCTTAAACAGGGGGAACTACGAGCAGTACTTC
CDR3: CASSLNRGNYEQYF

J: TRBJ2-7
size: many
D: TRBD2
V: TRBV9
DNA: TGTGCCAGCAGCGTAGAATCTAGCGGGTACTACGAGCAGTACTTC
CDR3: CASSVESSGYYEQYF

J: TRBJ2-2
size: few
D: -
V: TRBV7-6
DNA: TGTGCCAGCAGCTTACAAACGGGGACGAACACCGGGGAGCTGTTTTTT
CDR3: CASSLQTGTNTGELFF

J: TRBJ2-1
size: -
D: TRBD1
V: TRBV11-2
DNA: TGTGCCAGCAGCTTAGAAGGGACAGGGGACAATGAGCAGTTCTTC
CDR3: CASSLEGTGDNEQFF

J: TRBJ2-6
size: -
D: TRBD1
V: TRBV6-5
DNA: TGTGCCAGCAGTGGACAGGGGAGCGGCGGGGCCAACGTCCTGACTTTC
CDR3: CASSGQGSGGANVLTF

J: TRBJ2-7
size: -
D: -
V: TRBV4-2
DNA: TGTGCCAGCAGCCAAGTCGGACAGTCAACCTACGAGCAGTACTTC
CDR3: CASSQVGQSTYEQYF

J: TRBJ1-1
size: few
D: -
V: TRBV7-9
DNA: TGTGCCAGCAGCTACAATATAGCCGGGGACGAAGCTTTCTTT
CDR3: CASSYNIAGDEAFF

J: TRBJ1-5
size: -
D: TRBD1
V: TRBV27
DNA: TGTGCCAGCAGGGTTCCGGACAGGGGCAATCAGCCCCAGCATTTT
CDR3: CASRVPDRGNQPQHF

J: TRBJ1-6
size: few
D: -
V: TRBV20-1
DNA: TGCAGTGCTAGAGATTCTGAGACGGTAAATTCACCCCTCCACTTT
CDR3: CSARDSETVNSPLHF

J: TRBJ2-3
size: few
D: TRBD2
V: TRBV9
DNA: TGTGCCAGCAGCCAAGCGGGGGCAGATACGCAGTATTTT
CDR3: CASSQAGADTQYF

J: TRBJ1-6
size: -
D: -
V: TRBV6-6
DNA: TGTGCCAGCACCGTCGGGGACCCACCCCTCCACTTT
CDR3: CASTVGDPPLHF

J: TRBJ1-2
size: -
D: -
V: TRBV19
DNA: TGTGCCAGTAATTCGGGACCCTATGGCTACAACTTC
CDR3: CASNSGPYGYNF

J: TRBJ2-3
size: few
D: TRBD2
V: TRBV27
DNA: TGTGCCAGCAGTCCCCTGGGGGGGAGTCCCACAGATACGCAGTATTTT
CDR3: CASSPLGGSPTDTQYF

J: TRBJ2-2
size: -
D: -
V: TRBV3-1
DNA: TGTGCCAGCACGCCAAGAACCGGGGAGCTGTTTTTT
CDR3: CASTPRTGELFF